This TCR beta chain was recorded in a study of control samples from healthy donors and cancer patients. The table came from immunoSEQ multiplex PCR; TCRdb's copy has only in-frame clones and leaves some out. The sample has 90,000 to 100,000 clones, 88% seen once. This CDR3 contains 16 residues. The V gene's germline CDR1 is SGHDN and CDR2 FVKESK. V shed 1 base, J shed 5 bases, and the junction held 8 bases outside the gene matches. The specimen sequenced was blood. The chain combines TRBV14 with TRBJ2-3, with 8 bases that match TRBD2. The origin of this receptor is a woman between 65 and 79 years old in good health. The CDR3 loop reads CASSQVGGGPQDTQYF. The CDR3 nucleotides read TGTGCCAGCAGCCAAGTTGGCGGGGGGCCTCAAGATACGCAGTATTTT.